This T cell receptor (beta chain) is from a study of blood T cell repertoires in COVID-19. Sequenced by immunoSEQ multiplex PCR; TCRdb stores in-frame clones only, minus some. The sample has some 140,000 clones; less than 95% are singletons. The germline V gene has CDR1 LNHDA and CDR2 SQIVND (reference sequence). The CDR3 extends over 17 amino acids. Trimming pared 3 bases from V and 7 bases from J, leaving 21 bases between. This sequence joins TRBV19 and TRBJ1-4; D is possibly TRBD1 (6 bases). The sequenced sample consisted of peripheral blood. This receptor was taken from a man between 45 and 60 years old with acute or convalescent COVID-19. CDR3 amino acids: CASSIPSSFRGGEKLFF. In DNA form, the CDR3 reads TGTGCCAGTAGTATTCCTTCGTCGTTCAGGGGTGGTGAAAAACTGTTTTTT.